This entry lists 22 T cell receptor beta chains sequenced from one sample in a study of shared clonotypes between healthy human individuals. Naive CD8 cells were CD45RO-negative, positively selected for CCR7, excluding terminally differentiated effector memory CD45RA+ cells. Sequencing used immunoSEQ multiplex PCR; TCRdb keeps in-frame clones, though not all of them. There are around 620,000 clones in the sample; about 95% occur only once, and over 0.1% lies in the top ten. Input material: naive CD8+ T cells sorted from blood. These TCRs come from a woman aged 25 to 39 in good health.

J is TRBJ2-5 and V is TRBV5-6; 7 nucleotides line up with TRBD1. Per germline, CDR1 SGHDT and CDR2 YYEEEE. After removal of 0 bases from V and 1 base from J, the junction contained 0 bases not matched to a gene. The CDR3 length is 14 residues. For the CDR3, the DNA is TGTGCCAGCAGCTTGGGGGACAGCCAAGAGACCCAGTACTTC. Its translation is CASSLGDSQETQYF.

The V and J genes are TRBV15 and TRBJ2-7; either TRBD1 or TRBD2 may fit D (5 bases each). The ends were cut back, 3 bases at V and 5 bases at J, with 17 bases in the middle. The CDR3 is made up of 15 amino acids. Germline loops: CDR1 LNHNV, CDR2 YYDKDF (reference sequence). The CDR3 loop is CATSSLTGGDDEQYF. The CDR3 DNA follows: TGTGCCACCAGCAGTCTAACTGGGGGTGACGACGAGCAGTACTTC.

The chain is built from TRBV7-9 and TRBJ2-5; the D is unclear. The ends were cut back, 1 base at V and 0 bases at J, with 15 bases in the middle. This CDR3 has 17 residues. The V gene's germline CDR1 is SEHNR and CDR2 FQNEAQ (reference sequence). CDR3 loop: CASSLGAEGRYQETQYF. The CDR3 region has the DNA TGTGCCAGCAGCTTAGGGGCGGAAGGGCGCTACCAAGAGACCCAGTACTTC.

V and J are TRBV27 and TRBJ2-2; D unresolved. Germline loops: CDR1 MNHEY, CDR2 SMNVEV (reference sequence). The CDR3 runs 15 residues. The V and J ends lost 6 bases and 2 bases respectively, with 13 bases between them. The CDR3 is CASRRTKLNTGELFF. The CDR3 DNA sequence: TGTGCCAGCAGGCGCACGAAACTTAACACCGGGGAGCTGTTTTTT.

This sequence joins TRBV6-5 and TRBJ1-2; tentatively, D is TRBD1 (5 bases). The V and J ends lost 0 bases and 3 bases respectively, with 5 bases between them. CDR1 MNHEY and CDR2 SVGAGI come from the germline V gene. This CDR3 is 13 amino acids long. CDR3 in amino acids: CASSYSTDYGYTF. CDR3 bases: TGTGCCAGCAGTTACTCGACAGACTATGGCTACACCTTC.

This clone was counted only a few times. The chain uses TRBV5-6 and TRBJ2-7; D could derive from TRBD1 or TRBD2 (5 bases each). The CDR3 contains 14 residues. V lost 2 bases and J 1 base, leaving 10 bases between the germline ends. CDR1 is SGHDT and CDR2 is YYEEEE in the germline V gene. This CDR3 reads CASSLWGSSYEQYF. Written as DNA, the CDR3 is TGTGCCAGCAGCTTATGGGGGAGTTCCTACGAGCAGTACTTC.

The chain combines TRBV27 with TRBJ2-7; D is perhaps TRBD2 (6 bases). CDR1 and CDR2 (germline): MNHEY, SMNVEV (reference sequence). There are 15 residues in the CDR3. Trimming shortened V by 6 bases and J by 1 base, and 16 bases separated the two germline ends. CDR3 residues: CASSPEGGESYEQYF. The CDR3 nucleotides read TGTGCCAGCAGCCCAGAAGGCGGGGAATCCTACGAGCAGTACTTC.

This sequence joins TRBV7-9 and TRBJ2-7; D is perhaps TRBD1 (5 bases). Trimming removed 1 base at V and 3 bases at J, with 10 bases between. Germline CDR1 reads SEHNR; CDR2 reads FQNEAQ (reference sequence). CDR3 size: 14 residues. CDR3 coding DNA: TGTGCCAGCAGCTTAGGGTTTCAGGGCTACGAGCAGTACTTC. Protein: CASSLGFQGYEQYF.

In regard to this clone: Other DNA sequences in this specimen translate into the identical CDR3. The chain couples TRBV11-2 to TRBJ2-7; weak D call: TRBD2 (5 bases). CDR1 is SGHAT and CDR2 is FQNNGV in the germline V gene. The CDR3 length is 13 residues. The V gene lost 5 bases and the J gene lost 1 base, with 9 bases spanning the gap. As DNA, the CDR3 is TGTGCCAGCAGCACTGGACTGTCCTACGAGCAGTACTTC. Translating it yields CASSTGLSYEQYF.

The V gene is TRBV27, the J gene TRBJ1-1; possibly TRBD1 for D (5 bases). This CDR3 spans 15 amino acids. Germline-derived CDR1 and CDR2 are MNHEY and SMNVEV (reference sequence). V was trimmed by 3 bases and J by 0 bases, leaving 11 bases between them. The CDR3 DNA is TGTGCCAGCAGTTTTCGGGGCTCGATGAACACTGAAGCTTTCTTT. This gives the protein CASSFRGSMNTEAFF.

This CDR3 reads CASGQVSTGGSYEQYF. For the CDR3, the DNA is TGTGCCAGCGGACAGGTGTCTACAGGGGGTTCCTACGAGCAGTACTTC. V is TRBV27 and J is TRBJ2-7, with 8 bases matching TRBD1. V lost 8 bases, J lost 1 base, and 13 bases stayed unmatched. This CDR3 has 16 amino acids. Germline-derived CDR1 and CDR2 are MNHEY and SMNVEV (reference sequence).

This clone was counted once. This chain connects TRBV11-2 to TRBJ2-1; D possibly corresponds to TRBD1 (5 bases). Between the trimmed V and J ends, which lost 2 bases and 6 bases, there was a span of 14 bases. Germline loops: CDR1 SGHAT, CDR2 FQNNGV. This CDR3 comprises 15 residues. The CDR3 is CASSLSPGKGNEQFF. DNA for the CDR3: TGTGCCAGCAGCTTAAGCCCAGGGAAGGGCAATGAGCAGTTCTTC.

This clone was counted a few times. This chain links TRBV15 with TRBJ2-7, with D possibly TRBD2 on 7 matching bases. Germline V gene data show CDR1 as LNHNV and CDR2 as YYDKDF (reference sequence). This CDR3 region has 15 residues. V lost 0 bases and J 3 bases, leaving 12 bases between the germline ends. The CDR3: CATSRDLGGLYEQYF. The CDR3 DNA is TGTGCCACCAGCAGAGATCTCGGGGGGCTCTACGAGCAGTACTTC. The full variable domain, with the rest looked up from reference TRBV15 and TRBJ2-7, is DAMVIQNPRYQVTQFGKPVTLSCSQTLNHNVMYWYQQKSSQAPKLLFHYYDKDFNNEADTPDNFQSRRPNTSFCFLDIRSPGLGDTAMYLCATSRDLGGLYEQYFGPGTRLTVT.

This chain uses TRBV4-1 with TRBJ2-1; D call uncertain. The CDR3 length is 16 residues. CDR1 MGHRA and CDR2 YSYEKL come from the germline V gene. V was pared by 3 bases and J by 8 bases, with 20 bases between. This CDR3 reads CASSHTAAQRVDEQFF. CDR3 DNA sequence: TGCGCCAGCAGCCACACCGCGGCACAAAGGGTCGATGAGCAGTTCTTC.

The V call is TRBV7-9, the J call TRBJ1-2; no reliable D call. The CDR3 runs to 14 residues. Trimming stripped 4 bases from V and 4 bases from J, with 13 bases between. Germline-derived CDR1 and CDR2 are SEHNR and FQNEAQ (reference sequence). CDR3 in amino acids: CASSYSEGIYGYTF. CDR3 in DNA: TGTGCCAGCAGCTACTCGGAGGGAATCTATGGCTACACCTTC.

V usage is TRBV29-1 and J usage is TRBJ2-5; D gene unclear. The CDR3 sequence is 11 residues long. Trimming pared 4 bases from V and 7 bases from J, leaving 10 bases between. Germline CDR1 is SQVTM and CDR2 is ANQGSEA. For the CDR3, the DNA is TGCAGCGTTGTCGGTGGCGGGACCCAGTACTTC. Amino acids: CSVVGGGTQYF. The variable domain in full, completed from reference TRBV29-1 and TRBJ2-5, reads SAVISQKPSRDICQRGTSLTIQCQVDSQVTMMFWYRQQPGQSLTLIATANQGSEATYESGFVIDKFPISRPNLTFSTLTVSNMSPEDSSIYLCSVVGGGTQYFGPGTRLLVL.

This chain connects TRBV7-9 to TRBJ2-3; D might be TRBD2 (5 bases). CDR1 is SEHNR, CDR2 FQNEAQ, per germline (reference sequence). This CDR3 region has 18 residues. The V gene lost 4 bases and the J gene lost 1 base, with 21 bases spanning the gap. As DNA, the CDR3 is TGTGCCAGCAGCTCACCAAATAACCGGGGAACTGGCACAGATACGCAGTATTTT. Its translation is CASSSPNNRGTGTDTQYF.

The J gene is TRBJ1-4, the V gene TRBV9, with 7 bases that match TRBD1. Germline loops: CDR1 SGDLS, CDR2 YYNGEE. The CDR3 has 16 amino acids. V was clipped by 0 bases and J by 4 bases; unmatched bases: 6. CDR3 sequence: CASSVEGARGNEKLFF. CDR3 nucleotides: TGTGCCAGCAGCGTAGAGGGGGCGCGGGGTAATGAAAAACTGTTTTTT.

V usage is TRBV9 and J usage is TRBJ2-7; 9 bases are a match to TRBD2. Losses at the gene ends were 0 bases for V and 5 bases for J; bases not matched to a gene: 12. This CDR3 is 17 amino acids long. Germline assignment: CDR1 SGDLS and CDR2 YYNGEE. The CDR3 DNA sequence: TGTGCCAGCAGCGTAGGAATTAGCGGGAGTAGTCTTGACGAGCAGTACTTC. Protein sequence: CASSVGISGSSLDEQYF.

V is TRBV4-2 and J is TRBJ2-1; 7 positions match TRBD1. Germline V gene data show CDR1 as LGHNA and CDR2 as YNFKEQ. J gave up 4 bases and V 0 bases, and 6 bases lay outside the gene matches. This CDR3 region has 16 residues. The CDR3 protein is CASSQEEGASYNEQFF. The CDR3 DNA sequence: TGTGCCAGCAGCCAAGAAGAGGGGGCGAGTTACAATGAGCAGTTCTTC.

The chain links TRBV29-1 to TRBJ1-4; 9 nucleotides agree with TRBD1. After removal of 5 bases from V and 8 bases from J, the junction contained 12 bases not matched to a gene. Germline V CDR1 and CDR2: SQVTM, ANQGSEA. The CDR3 totals 15 residues. The CDR3 sequence is CSVSRMDRGGEKLFF. The CDR3 DNA reads as TGCAGCGTTTCTCGAATGGACAGGGGAGGCGAAAAACTGTTTTTT.

About this clone: Other DNA sequences in this specimen translate into the identical CDR3. The genes are TRBV7-9 and TRBJ2-7, with D unclear. The germline gives CDR1 SEHNR, CDR2 FQNEAQ (reference sequence). The CDR3 extends over 13 amino acids. V was shortened by 0 bases and J by 2 bases, with 5 bases between the two germline ends. CDR3 residues: CASSLATAYEQYF. The CDR3 nucleotides are TGTGCCAGCAGCTTAGCGACGGCCTACGAGCAGTACTTC.